The rows below give T cell receptor beta chains drawn from one sample of a study of response to subunit inactivated influenza vaccine. A single record per CDR3 protein comes from TCRdb applying MiXCR to the RT-PCR reads. This table has over 650,000 distinct CDR3 sequences, under 20% appearing once. The sample in question was PBMCs from blood, obtained roughly 5 days after vaccination. These receptors were taken from a man over 45 who received an inactivated influenza vaccine. CDR3s include the opening cysteine and the closing phenylalanine or tryptophan. D genes are given only for firm matches. Clone sizes are given selectively: once, few, many, or a class where the clone is expanded.

size	J	V	length	D	CDR3	DNA
.	TRBJ1-5	TRBV11-1	18	TRBD1	CASSRTGTGGPSNQPQHF	TGTGCCAGCAGTCGGACCGGGACAGGGGGCCCAAGCAATCAGCCCCAGCATTTT
few	TRBJ1-4	TRBV25-1	15	.	CASSESGSTNEKLFF	TGTGCCAGCAGTGAATCGGGATCAACTAATGAAAAACTGTTTTTT
many	TRBJ2-1	TRBV12-3/TRBV12-4	13	.	CASRNTPGNEQFF	TGTGCCAGCAGAAACACCCCGGGCAATGAGCAGTTCTTC
.	TRBJ2-1	TRBV20-1	10	TRBD1	CSASGRGQGF	TGCAGTGCTAGTGGCCGGGGACAGGGCTTC
few	TRBJ1-1	TRBV10-3	12	.	CAISEGRTEAFF	TGTGCCATCAGTGAAGGGAGGACTGAAGCTTTCTTT
once	TRBJ1-2	TRBV12-3/TRBV12-4	15	TRBD1	CASSRQGPFLAGYTF	TGTGCCAGCAGTCGACAGGGGCCCTTCTTAGCTGGCTACACCTTC
.	TRBJ2-5	TRBV28	13	.	CASSTGLPQTQYF	TGTGCCAGCAGTACGGGACTGCCCCAGACCCAGTACTTC
few	TRBJ1-1	TRBV12-3/TRBV12-4	11	TRBD1	CASSRTGLAFF	TGTGCCAGCAGTCGGACAGGTTTGGCTTTCTTT
few	TRBJ2-7	TRBV11-2	15	TRBD2	CASSYDVAGTLEQYF	TGTGCCAGCAGCTATGATGTAGCGGGGACACTCGAGCAGTACTTC
.	TRBJ2-2	TRBV4-3	15	.	CASSQRAGRTGELFF	TGCGCCAGCAGCCAGCGGGCAGGGCGCACCGGGGAGCTGTTTTTT
many	TRBJ2-7	TRBV5-1	13	.	CASSSEGAYEQYF	TGCGCCAGCAGCTCCGAGGGTGCCTACGAGCAGTACTTC
few	TRBJ1-5	TRBV2	11	.	CASSVTGPQHF	TGTGCCAGCAGTGTTACTGGGCCCCAGCATTTT
.	TRBJ2-5	TRBV7-6	16	.	CASSLVPKAFQETQYF	TGTGCCAGCAGCTTAGTTCCGAAAGCCTTCCAAGAGACCCAGTACTTC
few	TRBJ1-6	TRBV20-1	13	TRBD1	CSAGGGQQTPLHF	TGCAGTGCGGGAGGGGGACAGCAAACACCCCTCCACTTT
.	TRBJ2-7	TRBV7-9	17	TRBD2	CASSLVEWAGGGYEQYF	TGTGCCAGCAGCTTAGTTGAATGGGCGGGAGGCGGCTACGAGCAGTACTTC
.	TRBJ1-2	TRBV11-2	20	TRBD1	CASSLGWRLRGGALPYGYTF	TGTGCCAGCAGCTTAGGGTGGAGGTTAAGAGGGGGCGCTTTACCCTATGGCTACACCTTC
.	TRBJ1-5	TRBV20-1	13	TRBD1	CSARGTGGQPQHF	TGCAGTGCTAGAGGGACAGGGGGTCAGCCCCAGCATTTT
few	TRBJ2-1	TRBV9	11	.	CASSGATEQFF	TGTGCCAGCAGTGGAGCCACTGAGCAGTTCTTC
few	TRBJ2-7	TRBV10-1	14	.	CASSGGLVSDEQYF	TGCGCCAGCAGTGGGGGACTGGTTAGCGACGAGCAGTACTTC
few	TRBJ2-1	TRBV24-1	18	TRBD2	CATSDSISGLAVHNEQFF	TGTGCCACCAGTGATTCGATCTCGGGACTAGCTGTACACAATGAGCAGTTCTTC
.	TRBJ2-1	TRBV7-6	17	.	CASSPHYSKSSYNEQFF	TGTGCCAGCAGCCCTCACTACAGTAAGAGCTCCTACAATGAGCAGTTCTTC
.	TRBJ2-3	TRBV20-1	19	TRBD2	CSAREFRTSGSLSTDTQYF	TGCAGTGCTAGAGAGTTCCGGACTAGCGGGAGTCTGAGCACAGATACGCAGTATTTT
few	TRBJ2-1	TRBV10-3	14	TRBD2	CATTGTRPGDEQFF	TGTGCCACGACCGGGACTAGGCCCGGGGATGAGCAGTTCTTC
many	TRBJ2-7	TRBV6-5	16	TRBD2	CASSYGLAGAAYEQYF	TGTGCCAGCAGTTACGGGCTAGCGGGGGCCGCCTACGAGCAGTACTTC
few	TRBJ2-1	TRBV11-2	17	.	CASSLGIRRDSHNEQFF	TGTGCCAGCAGCTTAGGGATCCGGCGGGACTCTCACAATGAGCAGTTCTTC
.	TRBJ2-5	TRBV6-2/TRBV6-3	14	.	CASSYRQAVGPQYF	TGTGCCAGCAGTTACAGGCAGGCAGTCGGTCCCCAGTACTTC
many	TRBJ2-1	TRBV12-3/TRBV12-4	15	.	CASSSSGFSYNEQFF	TGTGCCAGCAGTTCCTCTGGTTTCTCCTACAATGAGCAGTTCTTC
.	TRBJ2-2	TRBV4-2	16	.	CASSTWAGTNTGELFF	TGTGCCAGCAGCACCTGGGCGGGAACGAACACCGGGGAGCTGTTTTTT
.	TRBJ2-6	TRBV12-3/TRBV12-4	17	.	CASSRPTRVMGANVLTF	TGTGCCAGCAGTCGACCTACCAGGGTTATGGGGGCCAACGTCCTGACTTTC
few	TRBJ2-7	TRBV20-1	12	.	CSGQGRGHEQYF	TGCAGTGGGCAGGGCAGGGGCCACGAGCAGTACTTC
.	TRBJ2-6	TRBV19	18	.	CASSIGQRVFSGANVLTF	TGTGCCAGTAGTATAGGGCAGAGGGTCTTCTCTGGGGCCAACGTCCTGACTTTC
.	TRBJ2-5	TRBV10-3	15	TRBD2	CAISEGTSGRAPQYF	TGTGCCATCAGTGAGGGGACTAGCGGGAGGGCCCCCCAGTACTTC
few	TRBJ1-4	TRBV29-1	12	.	CSVARVGEKLFF	TGCAGCGTTGCCAGGGTTGGAGAAAAACTGTTTTTT
.	TRBJ2-2	TRBV6-2/TRBV6-3	13	.	CASSYRSSGELFF	TGTGCCAGCAGTTATAGGTCTTCTGGGGAGCTGTTTTTT
many	TRBJ2-7	TRBV9	14	.	CASSVGPSSYEQYF	TGTGCCAGCAGCGTAGGACCGAGCTCCTACGAGCAGTACTTC
few	TRBJ2-4	TRBV4-1	16	.	CASSPTDGQGPNIQYF	TGCGCCAGCAGCCCCACCGACGGGCAGGGTCCAAACATTCAGTACTTC
many	TRBJ2-2	TRBV12-3/TRBV12-4	15	.	CASSLGVGASGELFF	TGTGCCAGCAGTTTAGGGGTGGGGGCCTCCGGGGAGCTGTTTTTT
.	TRBJ2-7	TRBV2	14	.	CASSNRVSSYEQYF	TGTGCCAGCAGTAACAGGGTCAGCTCCTACGAGCAGTACTTC
few	TRBJ2-7	TRBV20-1	15	TRBD2	CSARDGGGISYEQYF	TGCAGTGCTAGAGATGGGGGGGGGATCTCCTACGAGCAGTACTTC
many	TRBJ2-1	TRBV20-1	12	.	CSAERGNNEQFF	TGCAGTGCTGAGAGGGGAAACAATGAGCAGTTCTTC
many	TRBJ2-3	TRBV12-3/TRBV12-4	14	.	CASSPGGPGDTQYF	TGTGCCAGCAGCCCCGGGGGGCCCGGAGATACGCAGTATTTT
.	TRBJ2-2	TRBV10-3	13	.	CAISESPTGELFF	TGTGCCATCAGTGAGTCCCCCACCGGGGAGCTGTTTTTT
few	TRBJ1-4	TRBV4-3	16	TRBD1	CASSQESQGAFEKLFF	TGCGCCAGCAGCCAAGAGTCGCAGGGGGCTTTTGAAAAACTGTTTTTT
few	TRBJ2-3	TRBV12-3/TRBV12-4	16	TRBD2	CASSRQLAGGLDTQYF	TGTGCCAGCAGCCGCCAACTAGCGGGAGGCCTAGATACGCAGTATTTT
few	TRBJ2-1	TRBV12-3/TRBV12-4	16	TRBD1	CASRIGQGGAYNEQFF	TGTGCCAGCAGGATAGGACAGGGGGGGGCCTACAATGAGCAGTTCTTC